This T cell receptor (beta chain) appears in the sequencing data of a study of T cell responses to AZD1222 COVID-19 vaccine. Using immunoSEQ multiplex PCR, the repertoire was profiled, and TCRdb retains in-frame clones only, with some absent. The sample lists 100,000 to 150,000 clones; around 90% were seen once. Germline V lookup: CDR1 MNHEY, CDR2 SVGEGT. This CDR3 has 14 residues. The V gene end was trimmed by 5 bases and the J gene end by 5 bases; junction bases not matched to a gene: 7. The receptor was isolated from an adult in good health. This chain links TRBV6-2 or TRBV6-3 with TRBJ2-7; TRBD1 matches 9 bases. The input for sequencing was peripheral blood, taken on day 0 of AZD1222 vaccination. The CDR3 sequence: CASSRTGVINEQYF. The CDR3, as DNA: TGTGCCAGCAGTCGGACAGGGGTGATCAACGAGCAGTACTTC.